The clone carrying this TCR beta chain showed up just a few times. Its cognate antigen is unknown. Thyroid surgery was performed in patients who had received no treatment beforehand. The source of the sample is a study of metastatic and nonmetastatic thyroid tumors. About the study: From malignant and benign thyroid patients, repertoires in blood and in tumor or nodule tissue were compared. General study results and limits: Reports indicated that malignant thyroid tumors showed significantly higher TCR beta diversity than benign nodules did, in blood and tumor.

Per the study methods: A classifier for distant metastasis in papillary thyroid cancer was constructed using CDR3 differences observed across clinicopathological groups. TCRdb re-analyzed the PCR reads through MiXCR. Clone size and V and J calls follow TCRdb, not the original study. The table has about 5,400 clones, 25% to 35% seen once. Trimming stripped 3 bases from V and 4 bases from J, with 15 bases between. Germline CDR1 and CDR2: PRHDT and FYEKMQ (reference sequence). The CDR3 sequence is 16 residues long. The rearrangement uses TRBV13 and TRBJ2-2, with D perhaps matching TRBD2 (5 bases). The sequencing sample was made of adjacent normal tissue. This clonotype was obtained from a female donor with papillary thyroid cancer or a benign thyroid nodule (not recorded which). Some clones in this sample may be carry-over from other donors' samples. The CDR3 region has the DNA TGTGCCAGCAGCTTTAGCCGCGGGTTGGGCACCGGGGAGCTGTTTTTT. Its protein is CASSFSRGLGTGELFF.